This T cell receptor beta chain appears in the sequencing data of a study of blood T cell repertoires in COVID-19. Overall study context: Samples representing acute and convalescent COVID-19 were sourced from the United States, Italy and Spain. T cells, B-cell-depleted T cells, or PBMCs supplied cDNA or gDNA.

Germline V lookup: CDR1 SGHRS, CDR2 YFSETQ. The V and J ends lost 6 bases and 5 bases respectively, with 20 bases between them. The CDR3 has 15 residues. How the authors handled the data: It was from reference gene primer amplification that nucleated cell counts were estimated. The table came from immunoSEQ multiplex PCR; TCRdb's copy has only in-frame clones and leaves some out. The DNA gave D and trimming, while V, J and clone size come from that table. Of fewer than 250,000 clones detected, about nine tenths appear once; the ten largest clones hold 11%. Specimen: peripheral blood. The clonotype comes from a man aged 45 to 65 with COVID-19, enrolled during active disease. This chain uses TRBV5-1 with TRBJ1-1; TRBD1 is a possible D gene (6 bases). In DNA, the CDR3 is TGCGCCAGCACCCCGGGGGGGGGCGCAGAAACTGAAGCTTTCTTT. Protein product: CASTPGGGAETEAFF. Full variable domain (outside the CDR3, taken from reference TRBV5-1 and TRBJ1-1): KAGVTQTPRYLIKTRGQQVTLSCSPISGHRSVSWYQQTPGQGLQFLFEYFSETQRNKGNFPGRFSGRQFSNSRSEMNVSTLELGDSALYLCASTPGGGAETEAFFGQGTRLTVV.